One sample yielded the 23 T cell receptor beta chains listed below, sequenced in a study of regulatory T cells in long-lasting Graves disease. Indicated time point: persistent/refractory GD, antithyroid drugs over 5 years with positive TRAb. PBMC-extracted RNA yielded the TCR library. Both iRepertoire HTBI primers and Arm-PCR of CDR3 regions were used to build the TCR beta libraries. TCRdb recomputed calls from the multiplex PCR reads with MiXCR, one row per CDR3 protein. The sample lists 400,000 to 500,000 distinct CDR3 sequences; 20% to 25% were seen once. The sample here was peripheral blood mononuclear cells (PBMCs), taken when the disease was refractory, from a patient treated with antithyroid drugs. These TCRs come from a female donor with Graves disease.

This clonotype was observed many times. The rearrangement joins TRBV20-1 to TRBJ2-5; D unresolved. V was shortened by 2 bases and J by 3 bases, with 10 bases between the two germline ends. The CDR3 is made up of 13 amino acids. CDR1 DFQATT and CDR2 SNEGSKA come from the germline V gene (reference sequence). The CDR3 DNA follows: TGCAGTGCTAGATACCCGATGGAAGAGACCCAGTACTTC. It translates to CSARYPMEETQYF.

The sample holds a few counts of this clonotype. The rearrangement joins TRBV20-1 to TRBJ2-7; D is possibly TRBD1 or TRBD2 (5 bases each). CDR3 length: 14 amino acids. The germline V gene has CDR1 DFQATT and CDR2 SNEGSKA (reference sequence). V lost 4 bases to trimming and J lost 8 bases, with 21 bases between them. The CDR3 DNA reads as TGCAGTGCTAACTATCCCCCCTTCGGGGCTCAGCAGTACTTC. Encoded protein: CSANYPPFGAQQYF.

There are a few counts of this clonotype. The rearrangement links TRBV28 to TRBJ2-3; D might be TRBD1 (6 bases). Germline values: CDR1 MDHEN, CDR2 SYDVKM. The V end lost 1 base, the J end lost 1 base, and 12 bases lay between the germline ends. The CDR3 length is 16 residues. The CDR3 region is CASSLFRGWGTDTQYF. Here the CDR3 DNA reads TGTGCCAGCAGTTTATTCAGGGGTTGGGGCACAGATACGCAGTATTTT.

The chain uses TRBV28 and TRBJ2-1, with a weak D call TRBD1 (6 bases). V was clipped by 1 base and J by 1 base, with 8 bases between them. Germline lookup yields CDR1 MDHEN and CDR2 SYDVKM. The CDR3 spans 15 residues. The CDR3 DNA reads as TGTGCCAGCAGTTTATTCACAGGGTCCTACAATGAGCAGTTCTTC. This codes for CASSLFTGSYNEQFF.

This CDR3 reads CASSLAGGRDTEAFF. The CDR3 bases are TGTGCCAGCAGCTTAGCAGGGGGCAGGGACACTGAAGCTTTCTTT. This chain uses TRBV7-9 with TRBJ1-1; 7 nucleotides align to TRBD1. CDR1 and CDR2 (germline): SEHNR, FQNEAQ (reference sequence). J gave up 3 bases and V 0 bases, and 4 bases lay outside the gene matches. This CDR3 region has 15 residues.

This clonotype was counted at least ten times. This chain joins TRBV2 and TRBJ2-2; D might be TRBD2 (5 bases). The CDR3 covers 12 residues. Deletions cut 10 bases from V and 8 bases from J, with 14 bases between. Germline lookup yields CDR1 SNHLY and CDR2 FYNNEI. The CDR3 DNA follows: TGTGCCACAAGCCGGGGTTCTGGGGAGCTGTTTTTT. Encoded protein: CATSRGSGELFF.

There are many counts of this clonotype. The rearrangement links TRBV5-1 to TRBJ2-7, with TRBD1 as a possible D gene (6 bases). The CDR3 sequence is 12 residues long. The V gene's germline CDR1 is SGHRS and CDR2 YFSETQ. Trimming pared 7 bases from V and 3 bases from J, leaving 11 bases between. The CDR3 DNA sequence: TGCGCCAGCCACACAGGGAACTACGAGCAGTACTTC. This codes for CASHTGNYEQYF.

This clonotype was recorded many times. The chain combines TRBV12-3 or TRBV12-4 with TRBJ2-7; 8 nucleotides match TRBD2. Germline trimming cut 3 bases from V and 7 bases from J; bases unmatched to any gene: 5. The CDR3 covers 13 residues. Here the CDR3 reads CASSLGLAGEQYF. CDR3 bases: TGTGCCAGCAGTTTGGGCCTAGCGGGTGAGCAGTACTTC.

This clonotype was detected ten times or more. The chain combines TRBV10-1 with TRBJ1-6; D gene ambiguous. The CDR3 is 13 amino acids. Trimming shortened V by 6 bases and J by 7 bases, and 10 bases separated the two germline ends. CDR1 and CDR2 from the germline V gene are WNHNN and SYGVQD (reference sequence). CDR3 loop: CASSDGPNSPLHF. The CDR3 bases are TGCGCCAGCAGCGATGGCCCAAATTCACCCCTCCACTTT.

This chain links TRBV29-1 with TRBJ2-2, with 12 bases matching TRBD2. Germline V lookup: CDR1 SQVTM, CDR2 ANQGSEA. After removal of 0 bases from V and 2 bases from J, the junction contained 1 base not matched to a gene. The CDR3 has 16 residues. The CDR3 nucleotides are TGCAGCGTTGAAGATGGACTAGCGGGAAACACCGGGGAGCTGTTTTTT. This translates into CSVEDGLAGNTGELFF.

Ten or more counts support this clonotype. V is TRBV7-9 and J is TRBJ1-1; D remains ambiguous. Per the germline V gene, CDR1 is SEHNR and CDR2 is FQNEAQ (reference sequence). Trimming cost V 1 base and J 3 bases, with 6 bases left between them. This CDR3 spans 13 amino acids. The CDR3 protein is CASSLGTHTEAFF. The CDR3 nucleotides read TGTGCCAGCAGCTTAGGGACCCACACTGAAGCTTTCTTT.

This clonotype has just a few counts. The DNA of the CDR3 is TGTGCCAGCAGCTTAGATCCAAGCGGGGGGGACTACGAGCAGTACTTC. Protein product: CASSLDPSGGDYEQYF. The chain couples TRBV11-2 to TRBJ2-7, with 10 nucleotides matching TRBD2. This CDR3 region has 16 residues. The germline V gene has CDR1 SGHAT and CDR2 FQNNGV. V lost 0 bases, J lost 3 bases, and 5 bases stayed unmatched.

This clonotype was counted ten times or more. V usage is TRBV15 and J usage is TRBJ1-1; tentative D call: TRBD1 (5 bases). The CDR3 length is 15 residues. With 1 base removed from V and 0 bases from J, the gap between germline ends came to 9 bases. The germline V gene encodes CDR1 LNHNV and CDR2 YYDKDF (reference sequence). CDR3: CATSRAAGMNTEAFF. In nucleotides, the CDR3 is TGTGCCACCAGCAGAGCGGCAGGGATGAACACTGAAGCTTTCTTT.

This clonotype was observed a handful of times. This chain links TRBV11-2 with TRBJ2-2; the D is unclear. The CDR3 is 14 residues long. CDR1 is SGHAT, CDR2 FQNNGV, per germline. The ends were cut back, 0 bases at V and 9 bases at J, with 11 bases in the middle. The CDR3 nucleotides read TGTGCCAGCAGCTTAGATTTTAGTGCGTGGGAGCTGTTTTTT. Protein product: CASSLDFSAWELFF.

V is TRBV9 and J is TRBJ2-5; TRBD2 agrees at 7 bases. The CDR3 spans 17 residues. The junction had 9 bases not matched to a gene; V was cut back by 0 bases and J by 1 base. CDR1 is SGDLS, CDR2 YYNGEE, per germline. Here the CDR3 reads CASSVAPAGTPQETQYF. CDR3 nucleotide sequence: TGTGCCAGCAGCGTAGCGCCAGCGGGAACCCCCCAAGAGACCCAGTACTTC.

This clonotype was counted at least ten times. The chain has TRBV28 and TRBJ2-5; D may correspond to TRBD1 or TRBD2 (5 bases each). Trimming removed 6 bases at V and 1 base at J, with 18 bases between. Germline V gene data show CDR1 as MDHEN and CDR2 as SYDVKM. This CDR3 contains 16 residues. The CDR3 loop is CASRTLTSGAQETQYF. CDR3 coding DNA: TGTGCCAGCAGGACGCTTACTTCCGGGGCCCAAGAGACCCAGTACTTC.

In this sample, this clonotype turned up a few times. The rearrangement uses TRBV30 and TRBJ1-5; 7 positions agree with TRBD1. With V trimmed by 0 bases and J by 7 bases, 3 bases remained unmatched. This CDR3 has 13 residues. Germline V gene lookup returns CDR1 GTSNPN and CDR2 SVGIG (reference sequence). The DNA for the CDR3 is TGTGCCTGGAGTGTACAGGGGAGACAGCCCCAGCATTTT. Amino acids: CAWSVQGRQPQHF.

This clonotype was counted only a few times. The genes are TRBV13 and TRBJ2-7; D gene unclear. The ends were cut back, 5 bases at V and 3 bases at J, with 11 bases in the middle. This CDR3 region has 13 residues. Germline CDR1 reads PRHDT; CDR2 reads FYEKMQ (reference sequence). In DNA, the CDR3 is TGTGCCAGCAGCCTCCGACTGAGCTACGAGCAGTACTTC. Amino acids: CASSLRLSYEQYF. Supplemented by reference TRBV13 and TRBJ2-7, the full variable domain reads AAGVIQSPRHLIKEKRETATLKCYPIPRHDTVYWYQQGPGQDPQFLISFYEKMQSDKGSIPDRFSAQQFSDYHSELNMSSLELGDSALYFCASSLRLSYEQYFGPGTRLTVT.

This clonotype was detected ten times or more. This sequence joins TRBV28 and TRBJ1-1, with 11 positions matching TRBD1. J lost 8 bases, V lost 2 bases, and 4 bases had no gene match. The germline CDR1 and CDR2 sequences are MDHEN and SYDVKM. The length of the CDR3 is 14 residues. The CDR3 region is CASSLPGQGGEAFF. The CDR3 coding sequence is TGTGCCAGCAGTTTACCGGGACAGGGGGGGGAAGCTTTCTTT.

The chain recombines TRBV24-1 with TRBJ1-2, with TRBD1 matching over 8 bases. Germline assignment: CDR1 KGHDR and CDR2 SFDVKD. This CDR3 contains 15 residues. V trimming: 4 bases; J trimming: 2 bases; junction bases outside the gene matches: 5. The DNA of the CDR3 is TGTGCCACCAGTGAACCCCGGACAGGGAACTATGGCTACACCTTC. Its translation is CATSEPRTGNYGYTF.

The genes are TRBV11-2 and TRBJ2-7; 13 bases fit TRBD2. Germline V gene lookup returns CDR1 SGHAT and CDR2 FQNNGV. With V trimmed by 5 bases and J by 6 bases, 7 bases remained unmatched. This CDR3 comprises 15 residues. DNA for the CDR3: TGTGCCAGCAGCACAACTAGCGGGGGGGCCGCCGAGCAGTACTTC. Its translation is CASSTTSGGAAEQYF.

This clonotype was counted many times. This rearrangement joins TRBV27 to TRBJ2-7; the D is unclear. The ends were cut back, 2 bases at V and 2 bases at J, with 13 bases in the middle. The CDR3 contains 15 residues. In germline, CDR1 is MNHEY, CDR2 SMNVEV (reference sequence). The CDR3 coding sequence is TGTGCCAGCAGTTTACGTTCTGCGAATACCTACGAGCAGTACTTC. Translated: CASSLRSANTYEQYF.

This clonotype was recorded at least ten times. The genes are TRBV29-1 and TRBJ2-7, with 11 nucleotides matching TRBD1. The V gene's germline CDR1 is SQVTM and CDR2 ANQGSEA. The CDR3 extends over 13 amino acids. After removal of 6 bases from V and 4 bases from J, the junction contained 5 bases not matched to a gene. This chain's CDR3 is CSVPGQGGYEQYF. As DNA, the CDR3 is TGCAGCGTACCGGGACAGGGGGGGTACGAGCAGTACTTC.